One and the same sample provided the 3 T cell receptor beta chains below, sequenced in a study of PD-1 blockade in mismatch repair-deficient tumors. Sequencing used immunoSEQ multiplex PCR; TCRdb keeps in-frame clones, though not all of them. Among fewer than 60,000 clones listed, approximately 80% were seen once. Here the sequenced sample was PBMCs, taken before pembrolizumab treatment. The receptors were gathered from an adult with mismatch repair-deficient cancer.

The CDR3 sequence is CASSIPGGAYEQYF. The DNA of the CDR3 is TGTGCCAGTAGTATCCCGGGCGGGGCCTACGAGCAGTACTTC. The V and J genes are TRBV19 and TRBJ2-7; D perhaps matches TRBD2 (6 bases). CDR1 and CDR2 from the germline V gene are LNHDA and SQIVND (reference sequence). Trimming shortened V by 3 bases and J by 2 bases, and 11 bases separated the two germline ends. CDR3 size: 14 residues.

This clone was detected once. This rearrangement joins TRBV11-3 to TRBJ1-2, with 7 bases aligning to TRBD1. The junction had 6 bases not matched to a gene; V was cut back by 1 base and J by 1 base. Per the germline V gene, CDR1 is SGHNT and CDR2 is YENEEA. The CDR3 has 16 residues. The CDR3 region is CASSLAGTVRNYGYTF. The DNA for the CDR3 is TGTGCCAGCAGCTTAGCGGGGACAGTCCGTAACTATGGCTACACCTTC.

CDR3 sequence reads: CAMMPSGAYEQYF. The CDR3 region has the DNA TGTGCCATGATGCCTAGCGGGGCATACGAGCAGTACTTC. The chain links TRBV10-3 to TRBJ2-7, with 9 bases identical to TRBD2. Germline V gene lookup returns CDR1 ENHRY and CDR2 SYGVKD. The length of the CDR3 is 13 residues. V dropped 9 bases and J dropped 4; count of bases not matched to a gene: 7.